The clone carrying this T cell receptor beta chain was seen ten or more times. This sample was included in a study of metastatic and nonmetastatic thyroid tumors. V shed 1 base and J shed 0 bases, with 10 bases lying between them. Germline V gives CDR1 LGHDT, CDR2 YNNKEL (reference sequence). The CDR3 extends over 15 amino acids. Before thyroid surgery, none of the patients had received any treatment. MiXCR was used by TCRdb to re-call the PCR reads. The data hold some 28,000 clones, with about 25% observed a single time. This clonotype was sampled from a female donor with papillary thyroid cancer or a benign thyroid nodule (not recorded which). Some clones in this sample may be carry-over from other donors' samples. The chain joins TRBV3-1 to TRBJ2-7; D unresolved. Sequencing was carried out using blood. As DNA, the CDR3 is TGTGCCAGCAGCCAAGTGGTGGCTAGCTCCTACGAGCAGTACTTC. Translating it yields CASSQVVASSYEQYF.